Presented here are 8 T cell receptor beta chains from one specimen sequenced in a study of T cells expressing NK-cell markers (dated by TCRdb to 2020 to 2021). Library construction relied on 5' RACE. Instrument on record: Illumina HiSeq 2000. TCRdb reprocessed the reads, so every CDR3 protein sequence counts as one entry and DNA is not shown. The sample has hundreds of thousands of distinct CDR3 sequences on record. Of the sample, roughly 3.5% is held by the ten largest clones. The sequenced material came from blood T cells: a sorted CD56 or NKG2C T cell subset, CD4+ or CD8+ T cells, or bulk PBMC T cells (not recorded which). These receptors came from a young man in good health. Donor details come from another sample of the same person, matched by shared clones.

This chain joins TRBV3-1 and TRBJ1-1; TCRdb's D call, TRBD1, is unchecked because there is no DNA. This CDR3 spans 13 amino acids. Looked up from germline, CDR1 is LGHDT and CDR2 is YNNKEL (reference sequence). This CDR3 is CASSQAGIVEAFF.

V gene TRBV29-1 combines with J gene TRBJ1-2. The germline V gene has CDR1 SQVTM and CDR2 ANQGSEA. CDR3 length equals 15 residues. The CDR3 reads CSVEEGRAYVYGYTF.

The rearrangement links TRBV5-1 to TRBJ2-1; no DNA is available, so the TRBD1 call from TCRdb remains unchecked. Germline CDR1 reads SGHRS; CDR2 reads YFSETQ. The CDR3 contains 14 residues. Here the CDR3 reads CASSLRVPTNEQFF.

V is TRBV5-1 and J is TRBJ2-7; TCRdb returns TRBD2, unconfirmable since there is no DNA. The CDR3 consists of 14 residues. Germline CDR1 reads SGHRS; CDR2 reads YFSETQ. CDR3 sequence reads: CASSSGTSVYEQYF.

The chain recombines TRBV4-2 with TRBJ2-2; checking the TCRdb D call of TRBD2 is not possible without DNA. Germline V lookup: CDR1 LGHNA, CDR2 YNFKEQ. CDR3 length: 15 amino acids. The CDR3 is CASSQTSGSGGELFF.

V usage is TRBV18 and J usage is TRBJ1-2; TCRdb's D gene call, TRBD1, goes unchecked for lack of DNA. Per the germline V gene, CDR1 is KGHSH and CDR2 is LQKENI. This CDR3 is 14 amino acids long. This CDR3 reads CASSNRGKDGGYTF. The whole variable domain, remainder taken from reference TRBV18 and TRBJ1-2, is NAGVMQNPRHLVRRRGQEARLRCSPMKGHSHVYWYRQLPEEGLKFMVYLQKENIIDESGMPKERFSAEFPKEGPSILRIQQVVRGDSAAYFCASSNRGKDGGYTFGSGTRLTVV.

The V and J genes are TRBV7-9 and TRBJ2-1; TCRdb's D call of TRBD2 is untestable without DNA. Germline CDR1 reads SEHNR; CDR2 reads FQNEAQ (reference sequence). The CDR3 is made up of 16 amino acids. The CDR3: CASSLAATSGSYEQFF.

V and J are TRBV12-3 or TRBV12-4 and TRBJ1-1; TCRdb's assignment of TRBD1 cannot be checked, as there is no DNA. The CDR3 has 15 amino acids. The CDR3 is CASSYRGVVNTEAFF.